Each of the 14 T cell receptor beta chains below was sequenced from the same sample in a study of T cell repertoires in cytomegalovirus infection. TCRdb processed the reads anew with MiXCR; each CDR3 protein has one entry. Of approximately 290,000 distinct CDR3 sequences listed, roughly 23% are singletons. Input material: PBMCs. Receptors originate from a human donor in good health (CMV status not recorded). Some clones in this sample may be carry-over from other donors' samples.

A remark on this clonotype: The junction and the germline gene differ at one end; a read error may be behind it. This chain's CDR3 is CASSLAGPFNEQFF. The CDR3, as DNA: TGTGCCAGCAGTCTAGCGGGGCCTTTTAATGAGCAGTTCTTC. The chain couples TRBV12-3 or TRBV12-4 to TRBJ2-1; TRBD2 matches at 9 bases. This CDR3 contains 14 residues.

The chain is built from TRBV12-3 or TRBV12-4 and TRBJ2-7; no clear D gene. V was pared by 3 bases and J by 6 bases, with 9 bases between. CDR3 size: 12 residues. CDR3 coding DNA: TGTGCCAGCAGTTTTTATGTATCCGAGCAGTACTTC. Encoded protein: CASSFYVSEQYF.

With respect to this clonotype: A read error may be the cause here, since a much bigger clone is one base away. For the CDR3, the DNA is TGTGCCAGCAGCTTATATGAGGGCTCTGAAGCTTTCTTT. It translates to CASSLYEGSEAFF. The rearrangement uses TRBV7-2 and TRBJ1-1; D remains unclear. Trimming pared 2 bases from V and 6 bases from J, leaving 10 bases between. The CDR3 length is 13 residues. Germline V gives CDR1 SGHTA, CDR2 FQGNSA.

There are a few counts of this clonotype. The chain is built from TRBV29-1 and TRBJ2-1, with D uncertain. Trimming removed 1 base at V and 6 bases at J, with 7 bases between. This CDR3 has 12 amino acids. From germline, CDR1 is SQVTM and CDR2 ANQGSEA. The CDR3 loop is CSVEGGANEQFF. The CDR3 nucleotides read TGCAGCGTTGAAGGGGGTGCCAATGAGCAGTTCTTC.

The CDR3 spells CSGGSGTGGGTQYF. CDR3 nucleotide sequence: TGCAGCGGGGGATCCGGGACAGGGGGGGGGACCCAGTACTTC. The rearrangement uses TRBV29-1 and TRBJ2-5, with TRBD1 identical over 11 bases. V lost 7 bases and J lost 7; bases outside the gene matches: 11. Per germline, CDR1 SQVTM and CDR2 ANQGSEA. The CDR3 consists of 14 residues.

This clonotype was counted between two and nine times. Here the CDR3 DNA reads TGTGCCAGCTCACCTCTGGACACCGGGGAGCTGTTTTTT. It is translated as CASSPLDTGELFF. This chain joins TRBV18 and TRBJ2-2; D is unclear. This CDR3 comprises 13 residues. Germline V gene data show CDR1 as KGHSH and CDR2 as LQKENI. V lost 3 bases to trimming and J lost 3 bases, with 5 bases between them.

The V gene is TRBV29-1, the J gene TRBJ1-1; D not certain. With 0 bases removed from V and 12 bases from J, the gap between germline ends came to 5 bases. The length of the CDR3 is 9 residues. Germline V gene lookup returns CDR1 SQVTM and CDR2 ANQGSEA. The CDR3 loop is CSVEEGTFF. The CDR3, as DNA: TGCAGCGTTGAAGAGGGAACTTTCTTT.

Only a few counts were recorded for this clonotype. J is TRBJ2-3 and V is TRBV4-1, with TRBD2 matching over 7 bases. The length of the CDR3 is 16 residues. V lost 1 base and J lost 2; bases outside the gene matches: 6. CDR1 and CDR2 (germline): MGHRA, YSYEKL. In nucleotides, the CDR3 is TGCGCCAGCAGCCAAGCTCCTAGCGGATTCACAGATACGCAGTATTTT. This codes for CASSQAPSGFTDTQYF.

This clonotype was recorded many times. The V call is TRBV7-2, the J call TRBJ2-1, with D perhaps TRBD1 (6 bases). Germline V lookup: CDR1 SGHTA, CDR2 FQGNSA. The CDR3 is made up of 13 amino acids. Trimming took off 8 bases at V and 0 bases at J, with 8 bases between the two ends. The chain's CDR3 is CASRDTSYNEQFF. CDR3 sequence (DNA): TGTGCCAGCCGGGACACCTCCTACAATGAGCAGTTCTTC.

The V call is TRBV2, the J call TRBJ2-1; D unclear. Trimming pared 3 bases from V and 4 bases from J, leaving 7 bases between. CDR1 is SNHLY, CDR2 FYNNEI, per germline. The CDR3 contains 13 residues. The CDR3, as DNA: TGTGCCAGCAGTGATAACAGTTACAATGAGCAGTTCTTC. This gives the protein CASSDNSYNEQFF. The full variable domain, its missing parts supplied by reference TRBV2 and TRBJ2-1, is EPEVTQTPSHQVTQMGQEVILRCVPISNHLYFYWYRQILGQKVEFLVSFYNNEISEKSEIFDDQFSVERPDGSNFTLKIRSTKLEDSAMYFCASSDNSYNEQFFGPGTRLTVL.

This clonotype has only a few counts. The rearrangement joins TRBV7-9 to TRBJ2-5; no clear D gene. The CDR3 totals 14 residues. The ends were cut back, 2 bases at V and 1 base at J, with 8 bases in the middle. Germline CDR1 is SEHNR and CDR2 is FQNEAQ (reference sequence). Written as DNA, the CDR3 is TGTGCCAGCAGCTTATTCGACTCCCAAGAGACCCAGTACTTC. Amino acid sequence: CASSLFDSQETQYF.

This clonotype showed up many times. CDR3 loop: CASSPQYLEKLFF. The CDR3 region has the DNA TGTGCCAGCAGCCCACAGTATCTTGAAAAACTGTTTTTT. This chain uses TRBV7-2 with TRBJ1-4; no definite D call. Trimming removed 5 bases at V and 7 bases at J, with 11 bases between. CDR1 is SGHTA and CDR2 is FQGNSA in the germline V gene. This CDR3 is 13 amino acids long.

The table lists this clonotype with many counts. The J gene is TRBJ2-1, the V gene TRBV4-3; TRBD2 agrees at 12 bases. Trimming cost V 3 bases and J 5 bases; bases outside gene matches: 8. Germline V gene lookup returns CDR1 LGHNA and CDR2 YSLEER. The CDR3 covers 17 residues. CDR3 nucleotide sequence: TGCGCCAGCAGCCAGTTCGCCGGGACTAGCGGGCACAATGAGCAGTTCTTC. Translating gives CASSQFAGTSGHNEQFF.

J is TRBJ2-2 and V is TRBV6-2 or TRBV6-3; D is possibly TRBD2 (5 bases). The germline V gene has CDR1 MNHEY and CDR2 SVGEGT. V lost 1 base and J 4 bases, leaving 13 bases between the germline ends. The CDR3 covers 16 residues. CDR3 in amino acids: CASSYWAGVGTGELFF. DNA for the CDR3: TGTGCCAGCAGTTACTGGGCCGGGGTTGGCACCGGGGAGCTGTTTTTT.